The clone carrying this T cell receptor beta chain has only a few counts. These data are taken from a study of blood T cells in healthy people across ages. The V gene's germline CDR1 is GTSNPN and CDR2 SVGIG (reference sequence). With 0 bases removed from V and 8 bases from J, the gap between germline ends came to 16 bases. This CDR3 has 14 amino acids. Primed by a sample-barcoded 5' primer and a J-beta primer mix, a second PCR proceeded for roughly 7 to 11 cycles. TCRdb reprocessed the 5' RACE reads via MiXCR and lists one record per CDR3 protein. The table records 1.5 million to 2 million distinct CDR3 sequences, approximately 32% of them present only once.

The sequencing sample was made of blood. The sequence was obtained from a woman aged 30 to 39 in good health. V usage is TRBV30 and J usage is TRBJ1-2; possible D gene TRBD1, 5 bases. DNA for the CDR3: TGTGCCTGGAGTGTAATGGGCCAGGGAGGAGGCTACACCTTC. Encoded protein: CAWSVMGQGGGYTF.